This TCR beta chain was documented in a study of CD8 T cells in Susac syndrome. The multiple sclerosis controls were treatment-naive patients, and their relapsing-remitting disease was stable or active. An input of roughly 0.5 to 1 ug of RNA was subjected to reverse transcription using random hexamers. Across 54 Vbeta and 13 Jbeta, immunoSEQ multiplex PCR amplified TCR beta CDR3. TCRdb independently ran MiXCR on the immunoSEQ multiplex PCR reads; one entry per CDR3 protein. The table has about 130,000 distinct CDR3 sequences, around 90% seen once. The sequenced material came from CD8+ T cells from PBMCs. The clonotype originates from a human donor with multiple sclerosis.

The CDR3 DNA reads TGCAGCGTGAGGCTGGGCAGGGACGGCTACACCTTC. Its translation: CSVRLGRDGYTF. The rearrangement links TRBV29-1 to TRBJ1-2, with D possibly being TRBD1 (5 bases). Trimming cost V 6 bases and J 8 bases, with 16 bases left between them. Germline values: CDR1 SQVTM, CDR2 ANQGSEA. This CDR3 spans 12 amino acids.